The 32 T cell receptor beta chains below were found in one sample sequenced in a study of T cell changes during pregnancy in multiple sclerosis. The assay was immunoSEQ multiplex PCR, and TCRdb's table has in-frame clones only and misses some. The sample includes around 70,000 clones, around 94% of them seen just once. The specimen was peripheral blood, collected in the third trimester of pregnancy. These receptors all stem from a female donor with multiple sclerosis, enrolled in a pregnancy study.

The rearrangement joins TRBV27 to TRBJ1-2; a weak D match, TRBD1 (5 bases). Germline CDR1 reads MNHEY; CDR2 reads SMNVEV (reference sequence). The CDR3 is 14 residues long. Between the trimmed V and J ends, which lost 1 base and 10 bases, there was a span of 16 bases. CDR3 sequence (DNA): TGTGCCAGCAGTTTATACTCGGGGGGGGAACACTACACCTTC. Its translation is CASSLYSGGEHYTF.

The CDR3 bases are TGTGCCAGCAGCCCGGGACAGGGAGTTTACGAGACCCAGTACTTC. It translates to CASSPGQGVYETQYF. This chain uses TRBV5-6 with TRBJ2-5, with TRBD1 identical over 9 bases. Germline CDR1 is SGHDT and CDR2 is YYEEEE. The CDR3 consists of 15 residues. V shed 4 bases, J shed 5 bases, and the junction held 9 bases outside the gene matches.

This sequence joins TRBV6-1 and TRBJ1-5; 10 bases are a match to TRBD1. The J segment lost 6 bases and the V segment lost 5 bases, leaving 7 bases of the junction unmatched. Germline V gene sequence: CDR1 MNHNS, CDR2 SASEGT. This CDR3 is built from 15 residues. CDR3 in DNA: TGTGCCAGCAGTCTTGACAGGGGGCGAGGTCAGCCCCAGCATTTT. This translates into CASSLDRGRGQPQHF.

The chain couples TRBV9 to TRBJ2-1; tentative D call: TRBD2 (7 bases). CDR3 length equals 16 residues. Germline-derived CDR1 and CDR2 are SGDLS and YYNGEE. V lost 0 bases and J lost 7, with 17 bases in between. Here the CDR3 DNA reads TGTGCCAGCAGCGTAGCTATGGGGGGGGGCCAAAATGAGCAGTTCTTC. Its protein product is CASSVAMGGGQNEQFF.

The CDR3 sequence: CASSQDPPTSRSTDTQYF. DNA of the CDR3: TGCGCCAGCAGCCAAGACCCCCCGACTAGCCGAAGCACAGATACGCAGTATTTT. The chain is built from TRBV4-3 and TRBJ2-3; 7 nucleotides align to TRBD2. The germline V gene has CDR1 LGHNA and CDR2 YSLEER. The J segment lost 0 bases and the V segment lost 0 bases, leaving 9 bases of the junction unmatched. The CDR3 has 18 residues.

The chain couples TRBV6-4 to TRBJ2-3; tentative D call: TRBD1 (5 bases). The CDR3 extends over 15 amino acids. Germline-derived CDR1 and CDR2 are MRHNA and SNTAGT. V gave up 9 bases and J gave up 0 bases, with 16 bases separating them. The CDR3 protein is CASPRGYQSTDTQYF. The CDR3 DNA reads as TGTGCCAGTCCAAGGGGCTACCAAAGCACAGATACGCAGTATTTT.

The chain recombines TRBV7-6 with TRBJ2-7, with TRBD2 matching over 13 bases. Germline CDR1 is SGHVS and CDR2 is FNYEAQ. Trimming cost V 6 bases and J 3 bases; bases outside gene matches: 2. The CDR3 is 14 residues long. The chain's CDR3 is CASRRTSGGYEQYF. In nucleotides, the CDR3 is TGTGCCAGCAGACGGACTAGCGGGGGCTACGAGCAGTACTTC.

V is TRBV7-6 and J is TRBJ2-2, with D possibly being TRBD2 (6 bases). The CDR3 has 18 amino acids. The V end was cut by 2 bases, the J end by 6 bases, with 22 bases between. Looked up from germline, CDR1 is SGHVS and CDR2 is FNYEAQ. The CDR3 DNA is TGTGCCAGCAGCTTAACTCGGACCAGGGCGGGAAGGCCCGGGGAGCTGTTTTTT. This gives the protein CASSLTRTRAGRPGELFF.

This chain uses TRBV7-9 with TRBJ1-1, with 8 bases fitting TRBD1. CDR1 is SEHNR, CDR2 FQNEAQ, per germline (reference sequence). The CDR3 has 14 residues. V was pared by 6 bases and J by 3 bases, with 6 bases of the junction left unmatched. The CDR3 spells CASSSQGAYTEAFF. The CDR3 nucleotides are TGTGCCAGCAGTTCTCAGGGGGCATACACTGAAGCTTTCTTT.

As DNA, the CDR3 is TGTGCCAGCAGTGGTCAGGGGGCTCGTTATGGCTACACCTTC. This encodes CASSGQGARYGYTF. The genes are TRBV6-1 and TRBJ1-2, with 8 bases fitting TRBD1. The CDR3 covers 14 residues. Per germline, CDR1 MNHNS and CDR2 SASEGT. J gave up 5 bases and V 4 bases, and 6 bases lay outside the gene matches.

The chain joins TRBV7-8 to TRBJ1-5; D not resolved. The CDR3 loop spans 17 amino acids. From germline, CDR1 is SGHVS and CDR2 FQNEAQ. V lost 1 base and J 0 bases, leaving 13 bases between the germline ends. DNA of the CDR3: TGTGCCAGCAGCTTAGAGGGAGTGTCTTTTAGCAATCAGCCCCAGCATTTT. Encoded protein: CASSLEGVSFSNQPQHF.

V usage is TRBV4-3 and J usage is TRBJ1-1; the D is unclear. Trimming stripped 0 bases from V and 3 bases from J, with 11 bases between. From germline, CDR1 is LGHNA and CDR2 YSLEER. This CDR3 contains 15 residues. In DNA, the CDR3 is TGCGCCAGCAGCCAAGACTACGGGATCGACACTGAAGCTTTCTTT. This sequence encodes CASSQDYGIDTEAFF.

The chain uses TRBV7-3 and TRBJ2-1; 9 bases are a match to TRBD1. V shed 6 bases and J 3 bases; nucleotides not matched to a gene: 6. The CDR3 loop spans 15 amino acids. Per germline, CDR1 SGHTA and CDR2 FQGTGA. Here the CDR3 DNA reads TGTGCCAGCAGGATGGACAGGGGAGTCTACAATGAGCAGTTCTTC. The encoded protein is CASRMDRGVYNEQFF.

The V gene is TRBV18, the J gene TRBJ2-7; D gene unclear. The CDR3 runs 15 residues. Trimming removed 4 bases from V and 2 bases from J, with 15 bases in between. Germline-derived CDR1 and CDR2 are KGHSH and LQKENI. The CDR3 here is CASSRPGLGAYEQYF. The CDR3 DNA reads as TGTGCCAGCTCACGACCCGGTTTAGGAGCCTACGAGCAGTACTTC.

This sequence joins TRBV14 and TRBJ2-7; D might be TRBD2 (5 bases). V lost 4 bases to trimming and J lost 7 bases, with 17 bases between them. CDR3 length: 14 residues. The V gene's germline CDR1 is SGHDN and CDR2 FVKESK. The CDR3 nucleotides are TGTGCCAGCAGCCGACGTAGGGCTCCGGGAGAGCAGTACTTC. Its translation: CASSRRRAPGEQYF. The entire variable domain, with the rest obtained from reference TRBV14 and TRBJ2-7, is as follows: EAGVTQFPSHSVIEKGQTVTLRCDPISGHDNLYWYRRVMGKEIKFLLHFVKESKQDESGMPNNRFLAERTGGTYSTLKVQPAELEDSGVYFCASSRRRAPGEQYFGPGTRLTVT.

This chain links TRBV6-1 with TRBJ1-6; perhaps TRBD1 as D (6 bases). The germline V gene has CDR1 MNHNS and CDR2 SASEGT. With 9 bases removed from V and 0 bases from J, the gap between germline ends came to 12 bases. This CDR3 is built from 15 residues. The CDR3 DNA follows: TGTGCCAGTAACAGGGATCGCTCCTATAATTCACCCCTCCACTTT. It translates to CASNRDRSYNSPLHF.

This rearrangement joins TRBV19 to TRBJ2-1; 9 bases are shared with TRBD2. CDR3 size: 14 residues. Losses at the gene ends were 3 bases for V and 5 bases for J; bases not matched to a gene: 2. The germline V gene has CDR1 LNHDA and CDR2 SQIVND (reference sequence). The CDR3 DNA follows: TGTGCCAGTAGTATTTTAGCGGGGGACAATGAGCAGTTCTTC. Translating gives CASSILAGDNEQFF.

J is TRBJ2-5 and V is TRBV6-5; maybe TRBD1 (5 bases). Trimming removed 10 bases at V and 7 bases at J, with 19 bases between. Germline CDR1 reads MNHEY; CDR2 reads SVGAGI. This CDR3 is 13 amino acids long. CDR3 bases: TGTGCCACCACGATTCCAGGGATTGGGACCCAGTACTTC. This gives the protein CATTIPGIGTQYF.

The gene calls are TRBV18 and TRBJ2-5, with 10 bases fitting TRBD2. This CDR3 comprises 12 residues. In germline, CDR1 is KGHSH, CDR2 LQKENI. V trimming: 6 bases; J trimming: 11 bases; junction bases outside the gene matches: 6. The CDR3 protein is CASSVTSGVQYF. The CDR3 nucleotides read TGTGCCAGCTCCGTAACTAGCGGGGTACAGTACTTC.

V gene TRBV10-3 combines with J gene TRBJ2-2, with a possible D match to TRBD2 (7 bases). CDR3 length: 17 amino acids. Germline V gene data show CDR1 as ENHRY and CDR2 as SYGVKD. V was cut by 4 bases and J by 0 bases, with 15 bases left in between. The CDR3 nucleotides read TGTGCCATCAGTGGAGGGCAGGGGAGGGCGAACACCGGGGAGCTGTTTTTT. Translating it yields CAISGGQGRANTGELFF.

The chain combines TRBV29-1 with TRBJ1-2; no definite D call. This CDR3 comprises 13 residues. CDR1 is SQVTM and CDR2 is ANQGSEA in the germline V gene. V lost 4 bases and J lost 2, with 11 bases in between. In nucleotides, the CDR3 is TGCAGCGTTGTAGCGGAGCCGAACTATGGCTACACCTTC. Its protein product is CSVVAEPNYGYTF. Based on the CDR3 plus reference TRBV29-1 and TRBJ1-2, the full variable domain is SAVISQKPSRDICQRGTSLTIQCQVDSQVTMMFWYRQQPGQSLTLIATANQGSEATYESGFVIDKFPISRPNLTFSTLTVSNMSPEDSSIYLCSVVAEPNYGYTFGSGTRLTVV.

This clone has a single count. The V gene is TRBV4-2, the J gene TRBJ2-3; D possibly corresponds to TRBD2 (6 bases). With 3 bases removed from V and 5 bases from J, the gap between germline ends came to 15 bases. The CDR3 loop spans 15 amino acids. Looked up from germline, CDR1 is LGHNA and CDR2 is YNFKEQ. Here the CDR3 DNA reads TGTGCCAGCAGCCAGGAGGGAGCGGGCCGAGATACGCAGTATTTT. The encoded protein is CASSQEGAGRDTQYF.

J is TRBJ1-1 and V is TRBV4-3; possibly TRBD1 for D (5 bases). CDR1 is LGHNA and CDR2 is YSLEER in the germline V gene. The CDR3 runs to 13 residues. Trimming removed 4 bases from V and 5 bases from J, with 11 bases in between. For the CDR3, the DNA is TGCGCCAGCAGCCTGGGGCGGCGGACTGAAGCTTTCTTT. Its protein is CASSLGRRTEAFF.

V gene TRBV19 combines with J gene TRBJ2-7, with TRBD2 identical over 8 bases. The V and J ends lost 3 bases and 4 bases, in that order; junction bases with no gene match: 8. The CDR3 runs to 15 residues. The germline gives CDR1 LNHDA, CDR2 SQIVND (reference sequence). The CDR3 reads CASSIPGLEAYEQYF. The CDR3 DNA follows: TGTGCCAGTAGTATTCCGGGACTAGAGGCTTACGAGCAGTACTTC.

The chain carries TRBV19 and TRBJ2-7, with D possibly TRBD2 on 6 matching bases. The V and J ends lost 4 bases and 2 bases respectively, with 15 bases between them. Germline V gives CDR1 LNHDA, CDR2 SQIVND (reference sequence). CDR3 size: 15 residues. CDR3 bases: TGTGCCAGTAGTACCCGGGGGACCGCGACCTACGAGCAGTACTTC. It codes for CASSTRGTATYEQYF.

The chain recombines TRBV7-2 with TRBJ2-1; perhaps TRBD2 as D (7 bases). Germline V CDR1 and CDR2: SGHTA, FQGNSA. There are 13 residues in the CDR3. V shed 6 bases and J shed 11 bases, with 17 bases lying between them. The CDR3, as DNA: TGTGCCAGCAGGGGGGGGGCTACCGTTCAGCAGTTCTTC. This sequence encodes CASRGGATVQQFF.

The gene calls are TRBV7-9 and TRBJ1-4; 9 bases line up with TRBD1. Looked up from germline, CDR1 is SEHNR and CDR2 is FQNEAQ (reference sequence). Unmatched junction bases numbered 10, after V lost 4 bases and J lost 7 bases. The CDR3 length is 16 residues. The CDR3 loop reads CASSYLTGQGGEKLFF. CDR3 bases: TGTGCCAGCAGCTATCTAACGGGACAGGGTGGTGAAAAACTGTTTTTT.

This chain joins TRBV4-3 and TRBJ1-6; D perhaps matches TRBD1 (5 bases). V dropped 0 bases and J dropped 4 bases, with 22 bases sitting between them. Germline V gives CDR1 LGHNA, CDR2 YSLEER. The CDR3 is 20 residues long. The CDR3 coding sequence is TGCGCCAGCAGCCAAGATAACAGACAGATCTCGACTCGATATAATTCACCCCTCCACTTT. Amino acid sequence: CASSQDNRQISTRYNSPLHF.

The genes are TRBV4-3 and TRBJ1-1; 7 bases are shared with TRBD1. Germline values: CDR1 LGHNA, CDR2 YSLEER. V dropped 4 bases and J dropped 10; count of bases not matched to a gene: 12. This CDR3 is 14 amino acids long. CDR3 nucleotides: TGCGCCAGCAGCCGAGAACCCAGGGGGTCAAGAGCTTTCTTT. It encodes CASSREPRGSRAFF.

This clone has just a few counts. The genes are TRBV9 and TRBJ2-7, with D unresolved. This CDR3 comprises 13 residues. Between the trimmed V and J ends, which lost 3 bases and 1 base, there was a span of 8 bases. Germline V gives CDR1 SGDLS, CDR2 YYNGEE. The CDR3, as DNA: TGTGCCAGCAGCGGTACTAAGTCCTACGAGCAGTACTTC. Translated: CASSGTKSYEQYF.

The chain is built from TRBV6-5 and TRBJ2-5; 9 bases agree with TRBD1. CDR3 length equals 15 residues. Per germline, CDR1 MNHEY and CDR2 SVGAGI. V was pared by 5 bases and J by 2 bases, with 6 bases of the junction left unmatched. In DNA, the CDR3 is TGTGCCAGCAGTCCCGTTGACAGGGGGCAAGAGACCCAGTACTTC. This codes for CASSPVDRGQETQYF.

The chain has TRBV9 and TRBJ2-3; TRBD2 agrees at 9 bases. Germline V gene data show CDR1 as SGDLS and CDR2 as YYNGEE. CDR3 size: 17 residues. Losses at the gene ends were 0 bases for V and 2 bases for J; bases not matched to a gene: 7. In DNA, the CDR3 is TGTGCCAGCAGCGTAGAGGGGGCTAGCGGGGTCACAGATACGCAGTATTTT. It specifies CASSVEGASGVTDTQYF.